The present TCR beta chain was sequenced within a study of post-analysis software for immune sequencing data. Study-wide background: Secondary progressive, relapsing-remitting and progressive-relapsing multiple sclerosis were among the included disease courses. General study results and limits: Pronounced co-clustering by F measure was evident among identically batched samples. The study found TRBV5-6, TRBV5-1 and TRBV20-1 among about 5 TRBV segments more frequent in patients than controls. Controls' normalized Chao1 diversity significantly exceeded that of multiple sclerosis patients.

Points on this clonotype: The antigen remains unidentified.

Unique molecular identifiers featured in each of the TCR beta cDNA libraries. TCRdb re-derived calls from the PCR reads in MiXCR, one entry per CDR3 protein. The data show around 200,000 distinct CDR3 sequences, approximately 28% seen once. This CDR3 is 17 amino acids long. The germline V and J ends were trimmed by 5 bases and 7 bases, with 25 bases remaining between them. The material sequenced was blood. The chain carries TRBV12-3 or TRBV12-4 and TRBJ2-3; D possibly matches TRBD1 or TRBD2 (5 bases each). The clonotype was recovered from a girl aged 2-17 years with multiple sclerosis. CDR3 amino acids: CASSPPGPADHKYTQYF. CDR3 bases: TGTGCCAGCAGTCCCCCGGGACCAGCGGACCACAAATATACGCAGTATTTT.